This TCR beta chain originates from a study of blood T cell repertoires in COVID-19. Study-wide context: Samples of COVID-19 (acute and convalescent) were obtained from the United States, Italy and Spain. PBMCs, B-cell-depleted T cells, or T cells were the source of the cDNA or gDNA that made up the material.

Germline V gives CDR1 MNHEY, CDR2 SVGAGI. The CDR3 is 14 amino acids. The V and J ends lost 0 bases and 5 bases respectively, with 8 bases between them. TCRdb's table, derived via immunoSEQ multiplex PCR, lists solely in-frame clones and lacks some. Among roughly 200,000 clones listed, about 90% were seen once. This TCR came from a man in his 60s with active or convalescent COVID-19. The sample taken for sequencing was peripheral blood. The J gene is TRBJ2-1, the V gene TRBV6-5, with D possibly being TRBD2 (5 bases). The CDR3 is CASSYSRADNEQFF. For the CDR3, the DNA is TGTGCCAGCAGTTACTCGAGAGCGGACAATGAGCAGTTCTTC.